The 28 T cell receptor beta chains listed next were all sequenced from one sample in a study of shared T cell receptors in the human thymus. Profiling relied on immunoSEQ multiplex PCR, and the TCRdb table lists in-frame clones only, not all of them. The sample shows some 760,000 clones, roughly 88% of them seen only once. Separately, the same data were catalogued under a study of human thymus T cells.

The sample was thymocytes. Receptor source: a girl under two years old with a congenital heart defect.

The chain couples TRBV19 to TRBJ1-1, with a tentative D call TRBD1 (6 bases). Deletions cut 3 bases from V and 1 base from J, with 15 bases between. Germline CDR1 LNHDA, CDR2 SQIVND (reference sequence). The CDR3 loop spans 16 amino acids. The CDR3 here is CASSMYRALGNTEAFF. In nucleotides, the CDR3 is TGTGCCAGTAGTATGTACAGGGCTTTGGGGAACACTGAAGCTTTCTTT.

In DNA, the CDR3 is TGTGCCAGCAGCTGGGGACAGTTCTCCCCCACCGGGGAGCTGTTTTTT. Encoded protein: CASSWGQFSPTGELFF. The chain employs TRBV27 and TRBJ2-2; 7 bases are shared with TRBD1. This CDR3 region has 16 residues. V was pared by 6 bases and J by 4 bases, with 11 bases of the junction left unmatched. Germline V gene lookup returns CDR1 MNHEY and CDR2 SMNVEV (reference sequence).

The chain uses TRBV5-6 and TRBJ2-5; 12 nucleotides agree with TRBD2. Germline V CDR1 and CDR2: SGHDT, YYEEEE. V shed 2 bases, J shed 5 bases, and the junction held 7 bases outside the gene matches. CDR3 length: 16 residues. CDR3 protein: CASSFSLAGGRETQYF. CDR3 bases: TGTGCCAGCAGCTTTTCGCTAGCGGGGGGGCGGGAGACCCAGTACTTC.

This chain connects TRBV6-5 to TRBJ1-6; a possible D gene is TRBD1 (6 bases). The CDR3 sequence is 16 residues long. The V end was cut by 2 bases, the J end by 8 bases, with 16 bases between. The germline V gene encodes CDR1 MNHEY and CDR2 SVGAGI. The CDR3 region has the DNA TGTGCCAGCAGTTACGTATCAGGGGATGGTGATTCACCCCTCCACTTT. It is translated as CASSYVSGDGDSPLHF.

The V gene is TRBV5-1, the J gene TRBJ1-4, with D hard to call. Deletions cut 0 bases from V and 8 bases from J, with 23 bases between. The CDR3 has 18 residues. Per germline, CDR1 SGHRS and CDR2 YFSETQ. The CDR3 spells CASSLGKIRLGFGEKLFF. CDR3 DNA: TGCGCCAGCAGCTTGGGCAAAATTCGACTGGGTTTCGGGGAAAAACTGTTTTTT. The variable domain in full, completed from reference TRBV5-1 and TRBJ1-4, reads KAGVTQTPRYLIKTRGQQVTLSCSPISGHRSVSWYQQTPGQGLQFLFEYFSETQRNKGNFPGRFSGRQFSNSRSEMNVSTLELGDSALYLCASSLGKIRLGFGEKLFFGSGTQLSVL.

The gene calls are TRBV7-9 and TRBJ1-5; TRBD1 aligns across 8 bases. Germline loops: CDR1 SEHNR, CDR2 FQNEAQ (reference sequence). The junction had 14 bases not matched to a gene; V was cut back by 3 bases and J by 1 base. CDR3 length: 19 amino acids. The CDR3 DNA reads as TGTGCCAGCAGCTTGGAGGACAGGGATTCAGTAGGGAGCAATCAGCCCCAGCATTTT. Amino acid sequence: CASSLEDRDSVGSNQPQHF. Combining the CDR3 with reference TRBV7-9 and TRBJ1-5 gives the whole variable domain DTGVSQNPRHKITKRGQNVTFRCDPISEHNRLYWYRQTLGQGPEFLTYFQNEAQLEKSRLLSDRFSAERPKGSFSTLEIQRTEQGDSAMYLCASSLEDRDSVGSNQPQHFGDGTRLSIL.

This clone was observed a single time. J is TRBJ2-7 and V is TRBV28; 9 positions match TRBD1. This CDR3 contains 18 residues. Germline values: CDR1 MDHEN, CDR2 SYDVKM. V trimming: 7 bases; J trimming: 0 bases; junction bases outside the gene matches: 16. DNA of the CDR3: TGTGCCAGCACGGATAAGACAGGGGGTCAGTCGCGCTCCTACGAGCAGTACTTC. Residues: CASTDKTGGQSRSYEQYF.

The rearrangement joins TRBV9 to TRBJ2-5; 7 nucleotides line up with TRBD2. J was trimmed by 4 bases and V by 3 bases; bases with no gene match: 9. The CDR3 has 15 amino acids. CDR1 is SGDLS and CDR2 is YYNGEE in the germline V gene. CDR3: CASSARTRGGETQYF. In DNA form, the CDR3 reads TGTGCCAGCAGCGCCCGGACTAGGGGTGGAGAGACCCAGTACTTC. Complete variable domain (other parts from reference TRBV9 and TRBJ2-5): DSGVTQTPKHLITATGQRVTLRCSPRSGDLSVYWYQQSLDQGLQFLIQYYNGEERAKGNILERFSAQQFPDLHSELNLSSLELGDSALYFCASSARTRGGETQYFGPGTRLLVL.

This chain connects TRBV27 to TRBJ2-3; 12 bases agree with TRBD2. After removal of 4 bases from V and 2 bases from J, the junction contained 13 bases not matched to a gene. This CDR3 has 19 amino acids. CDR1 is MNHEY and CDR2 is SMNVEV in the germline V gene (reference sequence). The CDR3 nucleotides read TGTGCCAGCAGTTCACCAAAATCAGGACTAGCGGGGACCACAGATACGCAGTATTTT. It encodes CASSSPKSGLAGTTDTQYF.

CDR3 protein: CASSWDRGPGNTIYF. The DNA of the CDR3 is TGTGCCAGCAGCTGGGACAGGGGACCTGGAAACACCATATATTTT. This chain connects TRBV7-8 to TRBJ1-3; 10 bases align to TRBD1. V trimming: 4 bases; J trimming: 2 bases; junction bases outside the gene matches: 2. CDR3 length equals 15 residues. In germline, CDR1 is SGHVS, CDR2 FQNEAQ. The entire variable domain, with the rest obtained from reference TRBV7-8 and TRBJ1-3, is as follows: GAGVSQSPRYKVAKRGQDVALRCDPISGHVSLFWYQQALGQGPEFLTYFQNEAQLDKSGLPSDRFFAERPEGSVSTLKIQRTQQEDSAVYLCASSWDRGPGNTIYFGEGSWLTVV.

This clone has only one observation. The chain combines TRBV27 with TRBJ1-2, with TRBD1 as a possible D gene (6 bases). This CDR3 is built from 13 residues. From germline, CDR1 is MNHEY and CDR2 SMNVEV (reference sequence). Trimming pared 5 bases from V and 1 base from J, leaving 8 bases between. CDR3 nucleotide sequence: TGTGCCAGCAGTGGACAGTTTAACTATGGCTACACCTTC. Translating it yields CASSGQFNYGYTF.

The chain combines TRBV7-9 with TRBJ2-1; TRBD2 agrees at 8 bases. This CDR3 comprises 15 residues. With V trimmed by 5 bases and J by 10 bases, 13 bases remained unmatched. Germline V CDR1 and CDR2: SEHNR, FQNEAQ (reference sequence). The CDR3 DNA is TGTGCCAGCAGCCTACCGGGACTAGGAGTTCAGGAGCAGTTCTTC. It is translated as CASSLPGLGVQEQFF.

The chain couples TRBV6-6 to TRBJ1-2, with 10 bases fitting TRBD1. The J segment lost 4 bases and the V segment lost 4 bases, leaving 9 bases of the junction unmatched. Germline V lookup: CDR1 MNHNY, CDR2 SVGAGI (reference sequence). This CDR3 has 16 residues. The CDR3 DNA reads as TGTGCCAGCAGTTCCGATCGGACAGGGGGGGGCTATGGCTACACCTTC. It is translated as CASSSDRTGGGYGYTF.

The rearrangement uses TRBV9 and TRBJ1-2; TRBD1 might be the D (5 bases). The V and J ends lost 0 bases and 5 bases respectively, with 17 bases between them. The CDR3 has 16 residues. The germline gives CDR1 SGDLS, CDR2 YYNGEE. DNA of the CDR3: TGTGCCAGCAGCGTAGGGACAAGGGCGGAACTTTATGGCTACACCTTC. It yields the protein CASSVGTRAELYGYTF.

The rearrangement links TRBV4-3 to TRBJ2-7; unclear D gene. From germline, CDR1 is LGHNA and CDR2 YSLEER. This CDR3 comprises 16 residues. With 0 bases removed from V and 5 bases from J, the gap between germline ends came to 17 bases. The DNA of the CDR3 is TGCGCCAGCAGCCAAGATTTTTGGCGGCCGGTTAACGAGCAGTACTTC. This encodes CASSQDFWRPVNEQYF.

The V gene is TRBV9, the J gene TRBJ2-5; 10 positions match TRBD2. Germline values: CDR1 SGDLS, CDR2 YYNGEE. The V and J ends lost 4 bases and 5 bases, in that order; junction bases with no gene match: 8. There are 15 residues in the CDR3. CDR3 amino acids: CASSQGNSGGETQYF. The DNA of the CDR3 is TGTGCCAGCAGCCAGGGGAATAGCGGGGGGGAGACCCAGTACTTC.

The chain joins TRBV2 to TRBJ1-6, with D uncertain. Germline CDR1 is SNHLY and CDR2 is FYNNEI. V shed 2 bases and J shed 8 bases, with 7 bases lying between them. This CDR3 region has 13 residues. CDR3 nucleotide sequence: TGTGCCAGCAGTGAATTGGCCTATTCACCCCTCCACTTT. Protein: CASSELAYSPLHF. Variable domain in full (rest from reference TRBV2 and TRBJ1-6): EPEVTQTPSHQVTQMGQEVILRCVPISNHLYFYWYRQILGQKVEFLVSFYNNEISEKSEIFDDQFSVERPDGSNFTLKIRSTKLEDSAMYFCASSELAYSPLHFGNGTRLTVT.

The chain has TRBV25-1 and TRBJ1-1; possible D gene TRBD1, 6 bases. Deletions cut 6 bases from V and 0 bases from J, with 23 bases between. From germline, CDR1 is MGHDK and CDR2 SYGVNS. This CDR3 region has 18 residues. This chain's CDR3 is CASRRTAGDEFMNTEAFF. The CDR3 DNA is TGTGCCAGCAGGCGGACAGCCGGTGATGAGTTCATGAACACTGAAGCTTTCTTT.

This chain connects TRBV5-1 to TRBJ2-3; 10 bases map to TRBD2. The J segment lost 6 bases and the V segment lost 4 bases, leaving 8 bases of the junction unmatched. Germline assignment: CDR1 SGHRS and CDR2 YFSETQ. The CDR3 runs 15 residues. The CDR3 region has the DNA TGCGCCAGCAGCCACAGCGGGGGGGCATATGATACGCAGTATTTT. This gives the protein CASSHSGGAYDTQYF.

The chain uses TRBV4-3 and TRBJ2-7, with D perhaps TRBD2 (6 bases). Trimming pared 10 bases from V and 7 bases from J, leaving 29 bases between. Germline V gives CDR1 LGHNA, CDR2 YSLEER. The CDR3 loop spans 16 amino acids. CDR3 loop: CATPGSRDLRPGEQYF. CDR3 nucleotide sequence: TGCGCCACCCCTGGGTCGCGGGACTTACGTCCGGGGGAGCAGTACTTC.

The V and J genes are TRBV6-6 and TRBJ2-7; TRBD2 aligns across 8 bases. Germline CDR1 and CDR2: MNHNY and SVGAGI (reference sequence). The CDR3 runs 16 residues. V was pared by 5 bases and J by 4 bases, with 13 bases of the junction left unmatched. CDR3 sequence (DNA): TGTGCCAGCAGTCGTAATCTCCGGGGGGGAGGGTACGAGCAGTACTTC. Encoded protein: CASSRNLRGGGYEQYF.

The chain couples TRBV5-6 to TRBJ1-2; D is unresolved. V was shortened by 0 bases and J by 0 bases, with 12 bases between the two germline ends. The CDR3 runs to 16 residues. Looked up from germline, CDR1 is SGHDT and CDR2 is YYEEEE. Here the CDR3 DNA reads TGTGCCAGCAGCTTGGTCTCTCCGAGAGCTAACTATGGCTACACCTTC. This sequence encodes CASSLVSPRANYGYTF.

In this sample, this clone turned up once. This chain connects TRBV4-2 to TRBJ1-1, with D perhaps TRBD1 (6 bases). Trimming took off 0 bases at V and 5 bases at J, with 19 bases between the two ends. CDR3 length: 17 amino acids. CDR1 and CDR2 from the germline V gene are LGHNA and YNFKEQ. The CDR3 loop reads CASSQEWRGGKSTEAFF. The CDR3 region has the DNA TGTGCCAGCAGCCAAGAATGGAGGGGGGGAAAAAGTACTGAAGCTTTCTTT.

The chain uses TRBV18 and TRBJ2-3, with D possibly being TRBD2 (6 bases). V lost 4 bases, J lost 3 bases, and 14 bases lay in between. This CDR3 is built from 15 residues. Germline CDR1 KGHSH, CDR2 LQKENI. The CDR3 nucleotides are TGTGCCAGCTCACTGGGGACTCCTCGGACAGATACGCAGTATTTT. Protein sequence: CASSLGTPRTDTQYF.

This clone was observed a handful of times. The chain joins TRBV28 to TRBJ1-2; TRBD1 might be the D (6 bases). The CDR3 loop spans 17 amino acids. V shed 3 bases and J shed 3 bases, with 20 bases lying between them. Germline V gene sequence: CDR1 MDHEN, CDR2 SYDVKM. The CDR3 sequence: CASSFQRTAPAHYGYTF. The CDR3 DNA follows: TGTGCCAGCAGTTTCCAGCGGACAGCGCCCGCTCACTATGGCTACACCTTC.

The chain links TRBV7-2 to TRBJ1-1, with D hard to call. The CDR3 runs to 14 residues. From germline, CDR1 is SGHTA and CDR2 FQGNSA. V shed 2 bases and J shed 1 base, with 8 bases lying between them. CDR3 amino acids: CASSLSAENTEAFF. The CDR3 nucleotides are TGTGCCAGCAGCTTATCGGCGGAGAACACTGAAGCTTTCTTT.

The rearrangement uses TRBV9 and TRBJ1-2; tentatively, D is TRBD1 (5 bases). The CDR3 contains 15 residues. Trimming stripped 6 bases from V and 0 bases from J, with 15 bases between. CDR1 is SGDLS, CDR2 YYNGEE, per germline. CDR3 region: CASTTGGLTNYGYTF. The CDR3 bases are TGTGCCAGCACCACTGGGGGACTGACTAACTATGGCTACACCTTC.

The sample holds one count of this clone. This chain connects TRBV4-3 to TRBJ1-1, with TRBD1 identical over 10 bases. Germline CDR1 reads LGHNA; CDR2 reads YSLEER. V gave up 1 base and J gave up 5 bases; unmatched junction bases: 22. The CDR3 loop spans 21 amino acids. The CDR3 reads CASSQVGVLGTGAGAWTEAFF. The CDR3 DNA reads TGCGCCAGCAGCCAAGTCGGGGTACTGGGGACAGGGGCGGGGGCCTGGACTGAAGCTTTCTTT.